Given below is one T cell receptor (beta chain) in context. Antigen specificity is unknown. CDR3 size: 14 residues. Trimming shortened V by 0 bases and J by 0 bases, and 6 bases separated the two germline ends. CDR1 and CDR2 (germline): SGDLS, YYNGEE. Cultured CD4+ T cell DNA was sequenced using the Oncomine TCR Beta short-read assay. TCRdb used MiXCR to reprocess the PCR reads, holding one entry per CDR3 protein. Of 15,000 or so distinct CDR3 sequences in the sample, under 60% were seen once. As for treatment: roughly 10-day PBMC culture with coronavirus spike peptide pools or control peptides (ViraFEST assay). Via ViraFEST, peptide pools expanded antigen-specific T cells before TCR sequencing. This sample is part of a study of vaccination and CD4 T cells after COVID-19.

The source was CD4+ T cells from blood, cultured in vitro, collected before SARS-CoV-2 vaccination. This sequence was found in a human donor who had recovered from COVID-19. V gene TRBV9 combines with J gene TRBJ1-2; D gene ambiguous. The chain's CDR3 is CASSVAAANYGYTF. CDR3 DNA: TGTGCCAGCAGCGTAGCGGCGGCTAACTATGGCTACACCTTC.